This is a list of T cell receptor beta chains from one sample in a study of blood T cells in healthy people across ages. A single record per CDR3 protein comes from TCRdb applying MiXCR to the 5' RACE reads. Of around 1,600,000 distinct CDR3 sequences in the sample, 35% to 45% are singletons; the top ten hold more than 4%. The sample taken for sequencing was blood. The origin of the receptors is a woman between 18 and 30 years old in good health. Each CDR3 is given with its conserved first and last residue. Each record gives: V gene, D gene, J gene, CDR3 length, clone size, CDR3 DNA, CDR3 protein. A D gene is named only where the DNA matches it firmly. Clone size is shown for a subset of rows, as once, few, many or a class of expanded clone.

>TRBV7-2|TRBD2|TRBJ2-7|18|few
TGTGCCAGCAGCTTAGTAGGACTAGCGGGAGTAAACTCCTACGAGCAGTACTTC
CASSLVGLAGVNSYEQYF
>TRBV5-1|TRBD2|TRBJ2-1|17|few
TGCGCCAGCAGCCCCCTGACTAGCGGGAGTGGGTACAATGAGCAGTTCTTC
CASSPLTSGSGYNEQFF
>TRBV6-6|.|TRBJ2-7|16|once
TGTGCCAGCAGTTATTCCGGACGCCAAAACTACAATGAGCAGTACTTC
CASSYSGRQNYNEQYF
>TRBV6-6|TRBD1|TRBJ1-2|13|.
TGTGCCAGCAGTCGACAGGGAGTAGGCTTCTACACCTTC
CASSRQGVGFYTF
>TRBV2|.|TRBJ2-5|11|.
TGTGCCAGTGAACTCAGGGAGACCCAGTACTTC
CASELRETQYF
>TRBV13|TRBD2|TRBJ2-1|15|.
TGTGCCAGCACGTCTGTCGGGCGGGGGGGCCATGAGCAGTTCTTC
CASTSVGRGGHEQFF
>TRBV29-1|TRBD1|TRBJ2-5|14|.
TGCAGCGTTGAAGATAAAGGGGGCGTAGAGACCCAGTACTTC
CSVEDKGGVETQYF
>TRBV20-1|TRBD1|TRBJ2-1|14|once
TGCAGTGCTGCTGCGACAGGGGGCTACAATGAGCAGTTCTTC
CSAAATGGYNEQFF
>TRBV10-3|.|TRBJ1-5|17|.
TGTGCCATCAGTGGGTCGAGGCAGGCCTATAGCAATCAGCCCCAGCATTTT
CAISGSRQAYSNQPQHF
>TRBV18|.|TRBJ2-7|13|few
TGTGCCAGCTCACCCCCAGGTGGGCACGAGCAGTACTTC
CASSPPGGHEQYF
>TRBV29-1|.|TRBJ1-1|13|few
TGCAGCGTTGAGCGGACCATGAACACTGAAGCTTTCTTT
CSVERTMNTEAFF
>TRBV7-6|.|TRBJ1-4|15|few
TGTGCCAGCAGCTTTACCGGGACCGCGAATGAAAAACTGTTTTTT
CASSFTGTANEKLFF
>TRBV28|TRBD1|TRBJ2-7|15|.
TGTGCCAGCAGTCCGGGGACAGGGGTACATCGCGAGCAGTACTTC
CASSPGTGVHREQYF
>TRBV20-1|TRBD2|TRBJ2-1|14|few
TGCACCTGTTCGAGCGGGAGGGCCAACAATGAGCAGTTCTTC
CTCSSGRANNEQFF
>TRBV4-1|.|TRBJ1-5|15|.
TGCGCCAGCAGCCAAGATTGGTTGAAAAATCAGCCCCGGCATTTT
CASSQDWLKNQPRHF
>TRBV11-2|TRBD2|TRBJ2-3|14|few
TGTGCCAGCAGAATAGCGGGAGTAGCAGATACGCAGTATTTT
CASRIAGVADTQYF
>TRBV7-2|.|TRBJ1-2|13|few
TGTGCCAGCAGCCCGGTGGGGTTTTGGGGCTACACCTTC
CASSPVGFWGYTF
>TRBV20-1|TRBD2|TRBJ2-5|16|.
TGCAGTGCTAGTCGAGTAGCGGGGGGGCCTCAAGGGACCCAGTACTTC
CSASRVAGGPQGTQYF
>TRBV11-2|.|TRBJ2-2|15|.
TGTGCCAGCAGCTTAAACGGGGAGCACACCGGGGAGCTGTTTTTT
CASSLNGEHTGELFF
>TRBV27|TRBD2|TRBJ2-7|14|.
TGTGCCAGCGGATTAGCGGGGGCAAATGACGAGCAGTACTTC
CASGLAGANDEQYF
>TRBV4-1|.|TRBJ2-7|15|.
TGCGCCAGCAGCCAAGAAAGTGGACAAGCGTACGAGCAGTACTTC
CASSQESGQAYEQYF
>TRBV2|TRBD2|TRBJ2-3|13|.
TGTGCCAGCGGCTCCCGGGACTACGATCCGCAGTATTTT
CASGSRDYDPQYF
>TRBV2|.|TRBJ1-2|12|.
TGTGCCAGCAGTGAAAGGCAGGGTCATTACACCTTC
CASSERQGHYTF
>TRBV20-1|TRBD1|TRBJ1-5|14|few
TGCAGTGCTAGGACAGGGAGTGGCAATCAGCCCCAGCATTTT
CSARTGSGNQPQHF
>TRBV3-1|.|TRBJ1-2|15|.
TGTGCCAGCAGTTACAATCGGGGGAGTTCGCAAGGCTACACCTTC
CASSYNRGSSQGYTF
>TRBV4-3|.|TRBJ2-7|16|.
TGCGCCAGCAGCCGAAGTCCTAGCAGCTCCTACAATGAGCAGTACTTC
CASSRSPSSSYNEQYF
>TRBV6-5|TRBD2|TRBJ2-1|16|few
TGTGCCAGCAGTTACCCCGGGACTAGCGGGTACAATGAGCAGTTCTTC
CASSYPGTSGYNEQFF
>TRBV7-9|TRBD1|TRBJ1-2|15|.
TGTGCCAGCAGCACAGCCGGGACAGAGAACTATGGCTACACCTTC
CASSTAGTENYGYTF
>TRBV20-1|TRBD2|TRBJ2-1|13|.
TGCAGTGCTTGCCGACTAGCGGGAGATGAGCAGTTCTTC
CSACRLAGDEQFF
>TRBV6-5|TRBD1|TRBJ2-7|14|few
TGTGCCAGCAGCTACGGTAGGGGGCCCTACGAGCAGTACTTC
CASSYGRGPYEQYF
>TRBV27|TRBD2|TRBJ2-1|16|.
TGTGCCAGCAGTCAATACGGGGGGGGGCTCTACAATGAGCAGTTCTTC
CASSQYGGGLYNEQFF
>TRBV9|.|TRBJ2-7|16|.
TGTGCCAGCAGCACACGGACTGGGGGCTCCTACAATGAGCAGTACTTC
CASSTRTGGSYNEQYF
>TRBV2|TRBD2|TRBJ2-1|13|few
TGTGCCAGCAGTGGGGAGGGTTTGAATGAGCAGTTCTTC
CASSGEGLNEQFF
>TRBV29-1|.|TRBJ2-7|13|.
TGCAGCGTCCCGGGGGCGAGCTCCTACGAGCAGTACTTC
CSVPGASSYEQYF
>TRBV25-1|TRBD1|TRBJ1-2|11|.
TGTGCCAATTCGGACAGGGATGGCTACACCTTC
CANSDRDGYTF
>TRBV30|.|TRBJ1-2|13|.
TGTGCCTGGAGTTTTCAGGAGGGCTATGGCTACACCTTC
CAWSFQEGYGYTF